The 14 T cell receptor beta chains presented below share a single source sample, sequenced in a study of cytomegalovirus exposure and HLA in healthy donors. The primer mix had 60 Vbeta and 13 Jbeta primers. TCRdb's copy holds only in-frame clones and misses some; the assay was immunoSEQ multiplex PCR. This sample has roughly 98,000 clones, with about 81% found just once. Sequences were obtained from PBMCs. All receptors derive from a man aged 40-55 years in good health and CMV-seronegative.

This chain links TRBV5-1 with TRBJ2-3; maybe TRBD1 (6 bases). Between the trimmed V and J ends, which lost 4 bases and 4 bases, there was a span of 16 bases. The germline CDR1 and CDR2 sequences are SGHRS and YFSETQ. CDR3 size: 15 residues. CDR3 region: CASSLQGPGADTQYF. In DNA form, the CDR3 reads TGCGCCAGCAGCCTACAGGGACCCGGCGCAGATACGCAGTATTTT.

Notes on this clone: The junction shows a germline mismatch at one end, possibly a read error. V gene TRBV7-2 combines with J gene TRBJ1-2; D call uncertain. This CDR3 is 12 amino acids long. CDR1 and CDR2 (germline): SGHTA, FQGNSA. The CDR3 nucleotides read TGTGCCAGCGGCTTAGCGCTTGGCGGCTACACCTTC. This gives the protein CASGLALGGYTF.

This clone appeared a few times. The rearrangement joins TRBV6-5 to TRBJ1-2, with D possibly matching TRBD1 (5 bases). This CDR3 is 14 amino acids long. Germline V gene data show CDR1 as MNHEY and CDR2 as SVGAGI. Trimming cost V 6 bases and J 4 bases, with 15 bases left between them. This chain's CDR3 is CASRWQGQGYGYTF. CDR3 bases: TGTGCCAGCAGATGGCAGGGCCAAGGCTATGGCTACACCTTC.

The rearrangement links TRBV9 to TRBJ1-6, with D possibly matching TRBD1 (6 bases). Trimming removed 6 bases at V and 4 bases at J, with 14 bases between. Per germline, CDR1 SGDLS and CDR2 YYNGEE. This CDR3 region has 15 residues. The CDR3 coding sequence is TGTGCCAGCAACCCGAGGGGGGGATATAATTCACCCCTCCACTTT. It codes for CASNPRGGYNSPLHF.

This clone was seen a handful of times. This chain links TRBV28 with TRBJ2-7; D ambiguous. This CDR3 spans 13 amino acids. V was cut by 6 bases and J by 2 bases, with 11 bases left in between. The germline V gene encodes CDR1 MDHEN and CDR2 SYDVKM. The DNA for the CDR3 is TGTGCCAGCAGCCTATCACCAACCTACGAGCAGTACTTC. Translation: CASSLSPTYEQYF.

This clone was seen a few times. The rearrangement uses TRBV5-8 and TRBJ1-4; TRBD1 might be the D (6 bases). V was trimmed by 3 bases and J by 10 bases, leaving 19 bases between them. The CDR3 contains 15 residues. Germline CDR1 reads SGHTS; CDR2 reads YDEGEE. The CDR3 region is CASSSKGGGARKLFF. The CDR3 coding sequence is TGTGCCAGCAGCTCGAAGGGTGGGGGGGCCAGAAAACTGTTTTTT. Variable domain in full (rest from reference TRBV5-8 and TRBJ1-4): EAGVTQSPTHLIKTRGQQATLRCSPISGHTSVYWYQQALGLGLQFLLWYDEGEERNRGNFPPRFSGRQFPNYSSELNVNALELEDSALYLCASSSKGGGARKLFFGSGTQLSVL.

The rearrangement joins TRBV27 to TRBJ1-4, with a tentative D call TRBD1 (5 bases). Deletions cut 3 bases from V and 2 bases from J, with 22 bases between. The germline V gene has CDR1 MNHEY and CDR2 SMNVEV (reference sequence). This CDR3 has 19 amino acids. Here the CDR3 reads CASSFRRTSGRATNEKLFF. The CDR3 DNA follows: TGTGCCAGCAGTTTCCGAAGGACAAGTGGGAGGGCCACTAATGAAAAACTGTTTTTT.

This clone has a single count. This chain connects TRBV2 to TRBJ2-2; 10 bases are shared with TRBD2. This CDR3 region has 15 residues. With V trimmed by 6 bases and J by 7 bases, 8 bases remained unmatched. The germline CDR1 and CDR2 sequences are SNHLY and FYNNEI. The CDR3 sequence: CASSGAGGPSGELFF. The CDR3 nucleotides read TGTGCCAGCAGCGGAGCGGGGGGGCCCAGCGGGGAGCTGTTTTTT.

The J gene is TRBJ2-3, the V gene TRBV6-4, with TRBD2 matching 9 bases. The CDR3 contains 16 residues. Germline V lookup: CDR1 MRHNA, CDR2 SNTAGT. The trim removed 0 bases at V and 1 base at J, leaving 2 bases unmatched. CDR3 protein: CASSDSASGGTDTQYF. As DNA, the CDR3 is TGTGCCAGCAGTGACTCAGCTAGCGGGGGCACAGATACGCAGTATTTT.

The CDR3 loop reads CASSFLSGGETQYF. The DNA for the CDR3 is TGTGCCAGCAGCTTCCTTAGCGGGGGGGAGACCCAGTACTTC. The chain joins TRBV5-6 to TRBJ2-5; 10 nucleotides line up with TRBD2. CDR1 is SGHDT and CDR2 is YYEEEE in the germline V gene. V was pared by 2 bases and J by 5 bases, with 3 bases of the junction left unmatched. The CDR3 is 14 residues long.

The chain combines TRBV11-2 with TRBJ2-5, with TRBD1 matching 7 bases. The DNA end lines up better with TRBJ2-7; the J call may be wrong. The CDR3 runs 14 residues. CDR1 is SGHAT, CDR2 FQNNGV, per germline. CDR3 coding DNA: TGTGCCAGCAGCCCGACAGGGATCCTACACGAGCAGTACTTC. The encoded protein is CASSPTGILHEQYF.

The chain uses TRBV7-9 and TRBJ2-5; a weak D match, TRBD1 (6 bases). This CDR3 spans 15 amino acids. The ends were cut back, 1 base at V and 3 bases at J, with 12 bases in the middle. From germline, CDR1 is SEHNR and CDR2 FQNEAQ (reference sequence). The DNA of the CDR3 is TGTGCCAGCAGCTTAGATGGGACAAACAAAGAGACCCAGTACTTC. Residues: CASSLDGTNKETQYF.

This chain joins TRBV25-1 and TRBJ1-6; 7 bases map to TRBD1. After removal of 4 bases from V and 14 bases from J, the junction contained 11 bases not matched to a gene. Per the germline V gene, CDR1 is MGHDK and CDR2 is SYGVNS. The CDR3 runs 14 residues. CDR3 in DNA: TGTGCCAGCAGTGGAGGGGCCCTCCAGGGGGCCCTCCACTTT. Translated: CASSGGALQGALHF.

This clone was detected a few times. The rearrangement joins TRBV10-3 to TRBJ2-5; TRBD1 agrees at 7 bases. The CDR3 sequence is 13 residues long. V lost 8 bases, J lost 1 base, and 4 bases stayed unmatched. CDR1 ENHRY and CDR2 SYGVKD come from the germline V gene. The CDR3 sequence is CAIRQGRQETQYF. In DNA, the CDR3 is TGTGCCATCCGACAGGGTCGCCAAGAGACCCAGTACTTC.